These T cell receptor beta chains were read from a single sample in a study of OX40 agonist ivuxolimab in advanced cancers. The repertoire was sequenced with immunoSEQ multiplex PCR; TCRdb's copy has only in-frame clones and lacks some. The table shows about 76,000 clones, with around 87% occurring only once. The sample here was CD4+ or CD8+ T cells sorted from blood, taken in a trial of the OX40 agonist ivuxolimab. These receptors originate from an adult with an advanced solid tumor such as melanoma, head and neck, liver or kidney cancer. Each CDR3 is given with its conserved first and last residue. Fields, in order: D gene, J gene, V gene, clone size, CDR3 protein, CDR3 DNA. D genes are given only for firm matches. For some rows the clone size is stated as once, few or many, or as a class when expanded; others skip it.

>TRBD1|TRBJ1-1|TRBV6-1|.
CASSVQGENTEAFF
TGTGCCAGCAGTGTACAGGGGGAGAACACTGAAGCTTTCTTT
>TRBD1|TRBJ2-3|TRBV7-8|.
CASSKQGARDTQYF
TGTGCCAGCAGCAAACAGGGGGCTAGAGATACGCAGTATTTT
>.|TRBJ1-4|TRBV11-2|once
CASSLVGLNEKLFF
TGTGCCAGCAGCTTAGTAGGTCTTAATGAAAAACTGTTTTTT
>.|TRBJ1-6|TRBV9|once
CASSVGTDRDSPLHF
TGTGCCAGCAGCGTAGGTACAGATAGGGATTCACCCCTCCACTTT
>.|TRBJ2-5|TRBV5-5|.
CASSLGLRGGEETQYF
TGTGCCAGCAGCTTAGGACTCAGGGGCGGGGAAGAGACCCAGTACTTC
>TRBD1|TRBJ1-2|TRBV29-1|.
CSVEDRRGYTF
TGCAGCGTAGAGGACAGGCGAGGCTACACCTTC
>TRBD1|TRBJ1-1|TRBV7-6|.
CASSSRQGVETEAFF
TGTGCCAGCAGCTCCAGACAGGGGGTTGAGACTGAAGCTTTCTTT
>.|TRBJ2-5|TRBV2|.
CASTIASQETQYF
TGTGCCAGCACTATAGCGTCCCAAGAGACCCAGTACTTC
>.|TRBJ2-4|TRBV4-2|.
CASSQECQGRYF
TGTGCCAGCAGCCAAGAATGTCAGGGTCGGTACTTC
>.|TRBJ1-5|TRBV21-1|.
CASSNDISGGTPQPQHF
TGTGCCAGCAGCAACGACATTTCAGGGGGCACTCCTCAGCCCCAGCATTTT
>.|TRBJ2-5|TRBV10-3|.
CAISQLRGGDETQYF
TGTGCCATCAGCCAGCTCAGGGGTGGAGATGAGACCCAGTACTTC
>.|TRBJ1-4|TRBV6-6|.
CASSYSAGGEKLFF
TGTGCCAGCAGTTACTCGGCTGGAGGCGAAAAACTGTTTTTT
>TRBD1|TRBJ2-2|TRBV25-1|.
CASSEPGQRNTGELFF
TGTGCCAGCAGTGAACCGGGACAGAGGAACACCGGGGAGCTGTTTTTT
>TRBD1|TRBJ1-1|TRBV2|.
CASMKDREAFF
TGTGCCAGCATGAAGGACAGGGAGGCTTTCTTT
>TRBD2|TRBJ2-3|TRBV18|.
CASSPTSGGVTDTQYF
TGTGCCAGCTCACCGACTAGCGGGGGAGTCACAGATACGCAGTATTTT
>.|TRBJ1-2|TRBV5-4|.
CASSQGVLPRGYTF
TGTGCCAGCAGCCAAGGGGTTCTCCCGAGGGGCTACACCTTC
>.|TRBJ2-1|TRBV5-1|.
CASSLSPTSYNEQFF
TGCGCCAGCAGCTTGTCCCCTACTTCCTACAATGAGCAGTTCTTC
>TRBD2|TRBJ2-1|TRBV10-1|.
CAIWTSGGGTYNEQFF
TGCGCCATCTGGACTAGCGGGGGGGGAACCTACAATGAGCAGTTCTTC
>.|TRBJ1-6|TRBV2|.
CASSEALQYSPLHF
TGTGCCAGCAGTGAAGCGCTTCAATATTCACCCCTCCACTTT
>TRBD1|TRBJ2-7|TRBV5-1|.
CASSPGGTGSYEQYF
TGCGCCAGCAGCCCTGGGGGGACAGGGTCCTACGAGCAGTACTTC
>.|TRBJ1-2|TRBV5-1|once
CASSQSEGYGYTF
TGCGCCAGCAGTCAGAGCGAGGGCTATGGCTACACCTTC
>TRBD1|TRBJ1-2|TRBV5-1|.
CASSTTGDYGYTF
TGCGCCAGCAGCACGACAGGGGACTATGGCTACACCTTC
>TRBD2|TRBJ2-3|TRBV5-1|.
CASLPTSGPTDTQYF
TGCGCCAGCCTCCCGACTAGCGGGCCCACAGATACGCAGTATTTT
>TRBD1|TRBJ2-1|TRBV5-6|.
CASSVVDRAYNEQFF
TGTGCCAGCAGCGTTGTCGACAGGGCCTACAATGAGCAGTTCTTC
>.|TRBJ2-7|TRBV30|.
CAWSPGPTREQYF
TGTGCCTGGAGTCCGGGACCCACAAGGGAGCAGTACTTC
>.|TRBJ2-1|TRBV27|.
CASSQQFPGGLSYNEQFF
TGTGCCAGCAGCCAGCAGTTTCCCGGCGGGTTATCCTACAATGAGCAGTTCTTC
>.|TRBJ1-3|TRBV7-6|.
CASSLTGSGNTIYF
TGTGCCAGCAGCTTAACAGGGTCTGGAAACACCATATATTTT
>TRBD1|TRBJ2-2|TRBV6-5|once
CASSGQGAGTGELFF
TGTGCCAGCAGTGGTCAGGGGGCAGGCACCGGGGAGCTGTTTTTT
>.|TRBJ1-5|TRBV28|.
CASSPPTQPQHF
TGTGCCAGCAGCCCTCCGACACAGCCCCAGCATTTT
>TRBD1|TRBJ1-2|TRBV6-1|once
CASSETGGYGYTF
TGTGCCAGCAGTGAGACAGGGGGCTATGGCTACACCTTC
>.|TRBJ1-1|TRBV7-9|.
CASSFLGGTSEAFF
TGTGCCAGCAGCTTCCTGGGGGGGACGAGTGAAGCTTTCTTT
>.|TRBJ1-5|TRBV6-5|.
CASKGPGGNQPQHF
TGTGCCAGCAAGGGCCCGGGGGGCAATCAGCCCCAGCATTTT
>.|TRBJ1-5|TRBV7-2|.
CASSDRTNQPQHF
TGTGCCAGCAGCGACAGGACCAATCAGCCCCAGCATTTT
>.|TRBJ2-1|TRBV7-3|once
CASSGHGAPNGEQFF
TGTGCCAGCAGCGGGCACGGGGCCCCCAACGGGGAGCAGTTCTTC
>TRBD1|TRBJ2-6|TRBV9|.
CASRKDRSNSGANVLTF
TGTGCCAGCAGGAAGGACAGGTCGAACTCTGGGGCCAACGTCCTGACTTTC
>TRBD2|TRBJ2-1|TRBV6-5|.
CASSYSGGPYNEQFF
TGTGCCAGCAGTTATAGCGGGGGCCCCTACAATGAGCAGTTCTTC
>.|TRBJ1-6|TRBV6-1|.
CASSDPILLTLHF
TGTGCCAGCAGTGATCCGATCCTACTGACCCTCCACTTT
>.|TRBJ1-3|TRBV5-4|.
CASSLAGWGNTIYF
TGTGCCAGCAGCTTGGCCGGATGGGGAAACACCATATATTTT
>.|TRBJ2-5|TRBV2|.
CASEVRETQYF
TGTGCCAGCGAAGTGCGAGAGACCCAGTACTTC
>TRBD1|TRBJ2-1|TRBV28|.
CASLGQGSFNEQFF
TGTGCCAGCTTGGGACAGGGCTCGTTCAATGAGCAGTTCTTC
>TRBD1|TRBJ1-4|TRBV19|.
CASSIQGADEKLFF
TGTGCCAGTAGTATACAGGGGGCGGATGAAAAACTGTTTTTT
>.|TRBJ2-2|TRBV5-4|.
CASSFRLQTGELFF
TGTGCCAGCAGCTTTCGACTGCAAACCGGGGAGCTGTTTTTT
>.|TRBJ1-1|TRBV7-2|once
CASRGGKGTEAFF
TGTGCCAGCAGGGGGGGGAAAGGCACTGAAGCTTTCTTT
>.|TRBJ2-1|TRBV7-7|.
CASSLGSGGEQFF
TGTGCCAGCAGCTTAGGTTCCGGAGGAGAGCAGTTCTTC
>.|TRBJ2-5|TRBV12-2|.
CASRFRTGGGQETQYF
TGTGCAAGTCGCTTTCGGACAGGGGGCGGGCAAGAGACCCAGTACTTC
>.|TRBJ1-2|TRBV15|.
CATSRPDRARNYGYTF
TGTGCCACCAGCAGACCAGACCGCGCCCGGAACTATGGCTACACCTTC
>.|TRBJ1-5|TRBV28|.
CASSYPGGSSNQPQHF
TGTGCCAGCAGCTACCCGGGGGGGTCTAGCAATCAGCCCCAGCATTTT
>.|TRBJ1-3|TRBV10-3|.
CAISEGRSLSGNTIYF
TGTGCCATCAGTGAGGGACGTTCTCTCTCTGGAAACACCATATATTTT
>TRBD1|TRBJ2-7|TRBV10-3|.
CAISRQGASSYEQYF
TGTGCCATCAGTCGACAGGGGGCTTCCTCCTACGAGCAGTACTTC
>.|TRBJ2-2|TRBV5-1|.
CASSFSSLANTGELFF
TGCGCCAGCAGCTTTTCCAGTTTGGCGAACACCGGGGAGCTGTTTTTT
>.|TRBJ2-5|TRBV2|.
CASSGKVTGSGETQYF
TGTGCCAGCAGTGGTAAAGTTACAGGGAGCGGGGAGACCCAGTACTTC